The rows below give T cell receptor beta chains drawn from one sample of a study of CD8+ T cells in alopecia areata. Generated by immunoSEQ multiplex PCR, the TCRdb table keeps only in-frame clones and is missing some. This table has fewer than 250,000 clones, approximately 40% appearing once. The material sequenced was CD4+ T cells sorted from blood, taken at roughly week 38, from a patient treated with tofacitinib. Receptor source: a human donor with alopecia areata. Each CDR3 is given with its conserved first and last residue. The D gene is left open where the match is weak. Some rows mark clone size as missing; the rest say once, few, many or name a class of expanded clone.

d_call,j_call,v_call,clone_size,cdr3_nt,cdr3_aa
NA,TRBJ2-1,TRBV6-5,NA,TGTGCCAGCAGTTACTCTAAACTGACGGAGGAACTGTTCTTC,CASSYSKLTEELFF
NA,TRBJ1-3,TRBV2,NA,TGTGCCAGCAGTGAAGGGGCACTGGAGTACACCATATATTTT,CASSEGALEYTIYF
TRBD1,TRBJ1-1,TRBV7-9,many,TGTGCCAGCAGCACGGGACAGGGGGACACTGAAGCTTTCTTT,CASSTGQGDTEAFF
TRBD1,TRBJ1-2,TRBV29-1,NA,TGCAGCGTTGCCATGGACAGGGCCTACACCTTC,CSVAMDRAYTF
TRBD2,TRBJ2-3,TRBV2,NA,TGTGCCAGCACTAAAGGACTAGCGGGAGGGCCAGATACGCAGTATTTT,CASTKGLAGGPDTQYF
NA,TRBJ2-5,TRBV29-1,NA,TGCAGCCCCGGGGGAGCGCTAAAAGAGACCCAGTACTTC,CSPGGALKETQYF
TRBD1,TRBJ1-5,TRBV6-1,many,TGTGCCAGCAGTCCGGACAGGGTCCAGCCCCAGCATTTT,CASSPDRVQPQHF
NA,TRBJ2-7,TRBV6-5,once,TGTGCCAGCAGCAAAGGTAGCTCCTACGAGCAGTACTTC,CASSKGSSYEQYF
NA,TRBJ2-1,TRBV30,NA,TGTGCCTGGAGTGCCAGAAATGAGCAGTTCTTC,CAWSARNEQFF
TRBD2,TRBJ2-5,TRBV11-3,NA,TGTGCCAGCAGCTTCTCGGGGACTAGCGGCGAAGAGACCCAGTACTTC,CASSFSGTSGEETQYF
NA,TRBJ2-1,TRBV5-1,NA,TGCGCCAGCCGGTCAGCGAATGAGCAGTTCTTC,CASRSANEQFF
NA,TRBJ1-2,TRBV6-6,NA,TGTGCCAGCAGTTCGTCTTCGGACAGAACTAACTATGGCTACACCTTC,CASSSSSDRTNYGYTF
TRBD1,TRBJ1-2,TRBV6-5,NA,TGTGCCAGCAGTTACGCCGACAGGGACTATGGCTACACCTTC,CASSYADRDYGYTF
NA,TRBJ2-1,TRBV18,NA,TGTGCCAGCTCACCTGGGACTCCCCATGAGCAGTTCTTC,CASSPGTPHEQFF
NA,TRBJ2-1,TRBV30,NA,TGTGCCTGGAGTTTAGGGATAGGGCCCGGGGATGAGCAGTTCTTC,CAWSLGIGPGDEQFF
NA,TRBJ2-5,TRBV7-2,NA,TGTGCCAGCAGCTTAGCCAGGGAGACCCAGTACTTC,CASSLARETQYF
NA,TRBJ2-1,TRBV7-2,NA,TGTGCCAGCAGCCAATTCGATGGGCGTGAGCAGTTCTTC,CASSQFDGREQFF
TRBD1,TRBJ1-3,TRBV28,few,TGTGCCAGCAGTAAACTTGACAGGGTTAGGAACACCATATATTTT,CASSKLDRVRNTIYF
NA,TRBJ2-5,TRBV18,few,TGTGCCAGCTCACCGGAAGAGACCCAGTACTTC,CASSPEETQYF
NA,TRBJ2-5,TRBV5-4,NA,TGTGCCAGCAGCTTGCGTGGCGGGCGCCAAGAGACCCAGTACTTC,CASSLRGGRQETQYF
NA,TRBJ2-3,TRBV6-6,once,TGTGCCAGCAGTTCCTCTCTAGTTCGGCCAGATACGCAGTATTTT,CASSSSLVRPDTQYF
NA,TRBJ2-2,TRBV5-1,NA,TGCGCCAGCAGACCCGAGGTCGCCGGGGAGCTGTTTTTT,CASRPEVAGELFF
TRBD1,TRBJ2-2,TRBV30,few,TGTGCCTGGAGGACGGGACAGGGGAGGACCGGGGAGCTGTTTTTT,CAWRTGQGRTGELFF
NA,TRBJ2-7,TRBV6-5,few,TGTGCCAGCAGTCCGAGGACAGTTCTCCCCTACGAGCAGTACTTC,CASSPRTVLPYEQYF
NA,TRBJ2-3,TRBV4-1,NA,TGCGCCAGCAGCCAATCCCCTAGCACAGATACGCAGTATTTT,CASSQSPSTDTQYF
NA,TRBJ2-1,TRBV2,NA,TGTGCCAACAGGGACTCTCACAATGAGCAGTTCTTC,CANRDSHNEQFF
TRBD1,TRBJ2-7,TRBV10-3,NA,TGTGCCATCAGTGGACAGGGCTACGAGCAGTACTTC,CAISGQGYEQYF
NA,TRBJ2-4,TRBV30,few,TGTGCCTCCACTGTTTTAGGGGTAAACATTCAGTACTTC,CASTVLGVNIQYF
NA,TRBJ2-7,TRBV18,NA,TGTGCCAGCTCACTCCAGGTCTACGAGCAGTACTTC,CASSLQVYEQYF
TRBD2,TRBJ2-1,TRBV7-9,few,TGTGCCAGCAGCAGACTAGCGGGAGGATCGAATGAGCAGTTCTTC,CASSRLAGGSNEQFF
TRBD1,TRBJ1-4,TRBV6-5,NA,TGTGCCAGCAGTTACTTCGGACAGGGAAATGAAAAACTGTTTTTT,CASSYFGQGNEKLFF
NA,TRBJ2-7,TRBV5-1,NA,TGCGCCAGCAGCGACCTTTACGAGCAGTACTTC,CASSDLYEQYF
NA,TRBJ2-3,TRBV14,NA,TGTGCCAGCAGCCAAGATACAGGAGGGGTTAGCACAGATACGCAGTATTTT,CASSQDTGGVSTDTQYF
TRBD1,TRBJ2-2,TRBV5-4,NA,TGTGCCAGCAGCCAACAAACTCAGGGGGTCACCGGGGAGCTGTTTTTT,CASSQQTQGVTGELFF
NA,TRBJ1-5,TRBV29-1,few,TGCAGCCTTACCACATACAGGTCACATTATCAGCCCCAGCATTTT,CSLTTYRSHYQPQHF
NA,TRBJ2-7,TRBV11-2,NA,TGTGCCAGCAGCTCCGGGACACTCTACGAGCAGTACTTC,CASSSGTLYEQYF
NA,TRBJ2-7,TRBV5-1,few,TGCGCCAGCAGCTTGGTTTCCCGGCATAACTCCTACGAGCAGTACTTC,CASSLVSRHNSYEQYF
TRBD2,TRBJ2-7,TRBV10-3,NA,TGTGCCATCAGTGAGTCGGTTAGCGGGGCCTACGAGCAGTACTTC,CAISESVSGAYEQYF
NA,TRBJ2-1,TRBV6-5,NA,TGTGCCACTCTACCGGGCCGGCGCGTAGGAGAGCAGTTCTTC,CATLPGRRVGEQFF
NA,TRBJ1-2,TRBV27,NA,TGTGCCAGCACCCCGTCCCCCCGAGGTAACTATGGCTACACCTTC,CASTPSPRGNYGYTF
NA,TRBJ1-3,TRBV29-1,few,TGCAGCGTTGCATCAGGGTCTGGAAACACCATATATTTT,CSVASGSGNTIYF
NA,TRBJ2-5,TRBV29-1,few,TGCAGCGTGAAGGGCAGATTACAAGAGACCCAGTACTTC,CSVKGRLQETQYF
TRBD1,TRBJ1-2,TRBV4-1,few,TGCGCCAGCAGCCAAGGCCAGGGGGCCTATGGCTACACCTTC,CASSQGQGAYGYTF
TRBD2,TRBJ2-2,TRBV4-3,NA,TGCGCCAGCAGCCATCGACTAGCGGGAGTCAGCGGGGAGCTGTTTTTT,CASSHRLAGVSGELFF
TRBD2,TRBJ2-7,TRBV30,NA,TGTGCCTGGGCAGCGGGGGCCTACGAGCAGTACTTC,CAWAAGAYEQYF